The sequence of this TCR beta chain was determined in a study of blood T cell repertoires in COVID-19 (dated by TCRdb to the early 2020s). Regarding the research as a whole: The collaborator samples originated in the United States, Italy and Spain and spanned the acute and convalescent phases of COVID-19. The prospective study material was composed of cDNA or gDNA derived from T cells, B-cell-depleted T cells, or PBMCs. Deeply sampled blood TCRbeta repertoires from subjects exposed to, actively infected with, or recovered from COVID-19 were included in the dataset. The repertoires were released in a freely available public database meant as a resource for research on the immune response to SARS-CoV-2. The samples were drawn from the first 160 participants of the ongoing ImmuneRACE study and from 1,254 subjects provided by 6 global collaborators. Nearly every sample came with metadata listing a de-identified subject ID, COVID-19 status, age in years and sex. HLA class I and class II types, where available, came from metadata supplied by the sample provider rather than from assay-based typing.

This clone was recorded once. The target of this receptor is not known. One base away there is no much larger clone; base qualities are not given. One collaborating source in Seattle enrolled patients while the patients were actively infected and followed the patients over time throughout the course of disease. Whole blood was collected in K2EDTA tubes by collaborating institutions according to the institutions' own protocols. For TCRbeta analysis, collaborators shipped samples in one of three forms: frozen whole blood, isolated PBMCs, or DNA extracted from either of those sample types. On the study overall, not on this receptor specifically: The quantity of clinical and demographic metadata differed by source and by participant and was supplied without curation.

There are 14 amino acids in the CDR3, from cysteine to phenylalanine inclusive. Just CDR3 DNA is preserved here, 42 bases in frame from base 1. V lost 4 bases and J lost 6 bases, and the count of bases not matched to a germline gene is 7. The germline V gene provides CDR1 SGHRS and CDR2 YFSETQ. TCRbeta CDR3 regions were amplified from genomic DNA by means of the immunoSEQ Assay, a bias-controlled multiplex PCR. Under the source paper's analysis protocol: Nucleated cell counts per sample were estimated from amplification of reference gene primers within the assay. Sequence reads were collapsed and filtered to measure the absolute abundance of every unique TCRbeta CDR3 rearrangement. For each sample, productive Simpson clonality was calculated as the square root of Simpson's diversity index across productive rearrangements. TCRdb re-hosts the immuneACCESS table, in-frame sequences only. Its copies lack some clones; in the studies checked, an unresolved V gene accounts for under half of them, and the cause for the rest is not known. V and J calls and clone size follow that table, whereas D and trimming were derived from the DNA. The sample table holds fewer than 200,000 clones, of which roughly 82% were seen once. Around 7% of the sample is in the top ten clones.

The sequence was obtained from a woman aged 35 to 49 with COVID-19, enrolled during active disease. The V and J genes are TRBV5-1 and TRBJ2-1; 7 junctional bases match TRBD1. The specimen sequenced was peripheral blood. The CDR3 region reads CASSPDSGGNEQFF. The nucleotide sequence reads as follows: TGCGCCAGCAGCCCCGACTCAGGGGGCAATGAGCAGTTCTTC.